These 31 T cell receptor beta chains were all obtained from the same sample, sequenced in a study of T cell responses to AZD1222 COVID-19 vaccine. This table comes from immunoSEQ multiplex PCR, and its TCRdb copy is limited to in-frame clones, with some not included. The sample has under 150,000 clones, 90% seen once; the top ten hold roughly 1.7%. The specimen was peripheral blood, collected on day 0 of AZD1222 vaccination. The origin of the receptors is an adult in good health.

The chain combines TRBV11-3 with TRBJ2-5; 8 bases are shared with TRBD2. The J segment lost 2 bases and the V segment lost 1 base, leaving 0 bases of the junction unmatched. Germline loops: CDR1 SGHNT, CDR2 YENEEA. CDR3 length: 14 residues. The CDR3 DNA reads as TGTGCCAGCAGCTTAGCGGGAGGGCAAGAGACCCAGTACTTC. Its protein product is CASSLAGGQETQYF.

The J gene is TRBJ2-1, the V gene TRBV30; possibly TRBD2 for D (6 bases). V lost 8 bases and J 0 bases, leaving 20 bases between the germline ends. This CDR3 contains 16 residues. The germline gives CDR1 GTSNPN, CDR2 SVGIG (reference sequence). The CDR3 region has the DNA TGTGCCGGCACGCCGTGGCGGGGCAGCTCCTACAATGAGCAGTTCTTC. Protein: CAGTPWRGSSYNEQFF.

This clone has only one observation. The CDR3 DNA is TGTGCCAGCACCCGGCTTTCTTACAATGAGCAGTTCTTC. It codes for CASTRLSYNEQFF. The genes are TRBV6-4 and TRBJ2-1; D ambiguous. Germline assignment: CDR1 MRHNA and CDR2 SNTAGT. V shed 7 bases and J shed 4 bases, with 11 bases lying between them. The CDR3 runs 13 residues.

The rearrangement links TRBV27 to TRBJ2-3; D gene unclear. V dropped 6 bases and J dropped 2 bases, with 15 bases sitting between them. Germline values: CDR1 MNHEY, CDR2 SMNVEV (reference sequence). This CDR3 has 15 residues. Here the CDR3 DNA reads TGTGCCAGCAGCACTATTTTCCCTCTCACAGATACGCAGTATTTT. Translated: CASSTIFPLTDTQYF.

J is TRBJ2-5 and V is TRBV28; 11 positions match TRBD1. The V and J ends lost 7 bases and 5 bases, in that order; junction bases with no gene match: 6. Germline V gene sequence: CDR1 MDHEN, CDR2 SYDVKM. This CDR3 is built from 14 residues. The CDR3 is CASTWTGGGETQYF. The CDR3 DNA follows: TGTGCCAGCACCTGGACAGGGGGCGGGGAGACCCAGTACTTC.

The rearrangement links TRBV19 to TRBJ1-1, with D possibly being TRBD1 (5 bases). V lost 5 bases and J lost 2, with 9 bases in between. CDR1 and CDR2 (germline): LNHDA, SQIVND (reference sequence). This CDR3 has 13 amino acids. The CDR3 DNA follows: TGTGCCAGTAGTTTCCGGGACAACACTGAAGCTTTCTTT. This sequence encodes CASSFRDNTEAFF.

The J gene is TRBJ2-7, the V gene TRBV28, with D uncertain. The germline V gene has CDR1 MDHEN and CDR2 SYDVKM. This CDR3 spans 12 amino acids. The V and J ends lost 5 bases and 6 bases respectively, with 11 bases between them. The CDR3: CASSGSPREQYF. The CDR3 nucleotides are TGTGCCAGCAGTGGATCCCCGCGCGAGCAGTACTTC.

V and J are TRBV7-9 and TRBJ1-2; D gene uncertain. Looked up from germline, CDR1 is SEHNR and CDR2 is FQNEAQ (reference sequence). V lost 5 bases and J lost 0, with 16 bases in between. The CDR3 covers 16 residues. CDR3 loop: CASSQRPPQANYGYTF. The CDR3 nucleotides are TGTGCCAGCAGCCAACGTCCCCCTCAGGCTAACTATGGCTACACCTTC.

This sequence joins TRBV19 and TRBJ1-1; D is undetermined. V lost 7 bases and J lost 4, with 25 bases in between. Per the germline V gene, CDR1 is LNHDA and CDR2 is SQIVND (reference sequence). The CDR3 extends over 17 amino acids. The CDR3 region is CASTNAGFPSHLTEAFF. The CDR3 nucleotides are TGTGCCAGTACCAATGCGGGTTTTCCCTCACATCTCACTGAAGCTTTCTTT.

CDR3 coding DNA: TGTGCCACCAGAGGGGAGGGGTACACTGAAGCTTTCTTT. The encoded protein is CATRGEGYTEAFF. V gene TRBV11-2 combines with J gene TRBJ1-1; a weak D match, TRBD1 (5 bases). The V and J ends lost 10 bases and 3 bases respectively, with 15 bases between them. The germline gives CDR1 SGHAT, CDR2 FQNNGV. This CDR3 has 13 amino acids.

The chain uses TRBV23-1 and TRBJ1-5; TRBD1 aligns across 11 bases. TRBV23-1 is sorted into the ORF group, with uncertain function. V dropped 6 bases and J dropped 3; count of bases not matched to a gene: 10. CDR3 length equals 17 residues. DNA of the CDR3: TGCGCCAGCAGCTCCCCCGGGGGACAGGGGGACAATCAGCCCCAGCATTTT. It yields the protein CASSSPGGQGDNQPQHF.

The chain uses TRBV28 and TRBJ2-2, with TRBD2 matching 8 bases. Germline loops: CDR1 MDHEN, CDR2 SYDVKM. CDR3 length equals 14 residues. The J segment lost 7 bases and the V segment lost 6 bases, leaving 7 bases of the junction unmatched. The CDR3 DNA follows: TGTGCCAGCAGGCCCCCGGGAGGGGGCGGGGAGCTGTTTTTT. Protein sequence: CASRPPGGGGELFF. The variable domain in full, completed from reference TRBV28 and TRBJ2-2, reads DVKVTQSSRYLVKRTGEKVFLECVQDMDHENMFWYRQDPGLGLRLIYFSYDVKMKEKGDIPEGYSVSREKKERFSLILESASTNQTSMYLCASRPPGGGGELFFGEGSRLTVL.

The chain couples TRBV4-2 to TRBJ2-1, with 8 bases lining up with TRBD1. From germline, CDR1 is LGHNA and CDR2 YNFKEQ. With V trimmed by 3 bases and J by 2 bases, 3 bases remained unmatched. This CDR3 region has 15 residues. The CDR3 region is CASSQNRGAYNEQFF. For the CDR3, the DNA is TGTGCCAGCAGCCAGAACAGGGGGGCCTACAATGAGCAGTTCTTC.

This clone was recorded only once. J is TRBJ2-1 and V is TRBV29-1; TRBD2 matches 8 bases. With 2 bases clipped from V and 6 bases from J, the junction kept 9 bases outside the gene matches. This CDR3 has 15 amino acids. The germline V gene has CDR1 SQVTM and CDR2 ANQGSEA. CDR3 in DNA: TGCAGCGTTGAATATGTACTAGCGGACACCAATGAGCAGTTCTTC. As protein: CSVEYVLADTNEQFF.

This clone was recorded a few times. The CDR3 here is CASSSMGGRETQYF. The CDR3 DNA follows: TGTGCCAGCAGCTCCATGGGCGGACGGGAGACCCAGTACTTC. V is TRBV7-3 and J is TRBJ2-5; the D is unclear. Germline V gene sequence: CDR1 SGHTA, CDR2 FQGTGA. Trimming took off 4 bases at V and 5 bases at J, with 14 bases between the two ends. This CDR3 contains 14 residues.

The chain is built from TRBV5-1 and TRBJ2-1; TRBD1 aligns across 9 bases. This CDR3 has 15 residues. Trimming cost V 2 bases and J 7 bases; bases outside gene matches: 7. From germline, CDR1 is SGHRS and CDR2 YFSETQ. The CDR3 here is CASSFPGQGGNEQFF. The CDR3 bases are TGCGCCAGCAGCTTCCCGGGACAGGGAGGAAATGAGCAGTTCTTC.

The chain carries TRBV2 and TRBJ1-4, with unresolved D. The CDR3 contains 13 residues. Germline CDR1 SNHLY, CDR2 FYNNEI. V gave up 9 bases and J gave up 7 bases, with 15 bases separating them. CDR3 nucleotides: TGTGCCAGTAAACCCGCCGGGAGTGAAAAACTGTTTTTT. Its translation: CASKPAGSEKLFF. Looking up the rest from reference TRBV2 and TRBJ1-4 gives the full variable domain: EPEVTQTPSHQVTQMGQEVILRCVPISNHLYFYWYRQILGQKVEFLVSFYNNEISEKSEIFDDQFSVERPDGSNFTLKIRSTKLEDSAMYFCASKPAGSEKLFFGSGTQLSVL.

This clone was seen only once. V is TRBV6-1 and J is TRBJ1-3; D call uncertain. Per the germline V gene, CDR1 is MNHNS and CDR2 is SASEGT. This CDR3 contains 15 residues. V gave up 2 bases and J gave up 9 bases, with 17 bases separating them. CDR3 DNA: TGTGCCAGCAGTGAATATGAAGGCGAGGGTTCCACCATATATTTT. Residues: CASSEYEGEGSTIYF.

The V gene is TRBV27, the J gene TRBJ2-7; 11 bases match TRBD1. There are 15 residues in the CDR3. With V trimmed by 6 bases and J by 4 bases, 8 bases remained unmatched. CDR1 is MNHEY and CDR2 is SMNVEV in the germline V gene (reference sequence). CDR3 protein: CASRRTGGLDYEQYF. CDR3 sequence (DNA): TGTGCCAGCAGAAGGACAGGGGGCCTGGATTACGAGCAGTACTTC.

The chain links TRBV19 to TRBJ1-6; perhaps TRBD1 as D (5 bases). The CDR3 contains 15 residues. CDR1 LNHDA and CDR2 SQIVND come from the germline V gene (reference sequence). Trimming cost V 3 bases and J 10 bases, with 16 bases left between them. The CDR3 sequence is CASSITLWGSSPLHF. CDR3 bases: TGTGCCAGTAGTATTACCTTGTGGGGGTCCTCACCCCTCCACTTT.

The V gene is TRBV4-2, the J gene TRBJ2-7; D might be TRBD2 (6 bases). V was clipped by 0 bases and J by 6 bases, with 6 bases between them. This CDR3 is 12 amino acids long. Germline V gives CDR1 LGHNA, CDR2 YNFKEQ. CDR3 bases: TGTGCCAGCAGCCAAGAGGGGGGCGAGCAGTACTTC. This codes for CASSQEGGEQYF.

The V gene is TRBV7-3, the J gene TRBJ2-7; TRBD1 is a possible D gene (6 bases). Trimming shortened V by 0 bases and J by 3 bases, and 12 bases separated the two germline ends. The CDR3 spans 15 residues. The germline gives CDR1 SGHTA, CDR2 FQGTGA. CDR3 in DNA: TGTGCCAGCAGCTTAACCAGGGGTTTGGTCTACGAGCAGTACTTC. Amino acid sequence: CASSLTRGLVYEQYF.

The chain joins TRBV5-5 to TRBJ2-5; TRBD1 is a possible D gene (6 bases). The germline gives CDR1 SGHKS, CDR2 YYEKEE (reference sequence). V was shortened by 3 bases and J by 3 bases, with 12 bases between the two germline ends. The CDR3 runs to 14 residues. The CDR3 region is CASSSGTREETQYF. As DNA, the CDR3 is TGTGCCAGCAGCTCCGGGACACGGGAAGAGACCCAGTACTTC.

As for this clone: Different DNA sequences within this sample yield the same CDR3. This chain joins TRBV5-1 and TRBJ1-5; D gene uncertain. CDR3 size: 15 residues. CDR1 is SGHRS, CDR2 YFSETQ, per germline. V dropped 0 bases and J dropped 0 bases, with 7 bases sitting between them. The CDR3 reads CASSLDGYSNQPQHF. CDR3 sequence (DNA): TGCGCCAGCAGCTTGGACGGTTATAGCAATCAGCCCCAGCATTTT.

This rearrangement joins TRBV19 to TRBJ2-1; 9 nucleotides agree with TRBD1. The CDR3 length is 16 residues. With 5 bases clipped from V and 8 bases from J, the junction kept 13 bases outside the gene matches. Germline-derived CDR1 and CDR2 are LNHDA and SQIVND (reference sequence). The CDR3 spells CASSVVGVQGAYEQFF. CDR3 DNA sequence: TGTGCCAGTAGTGTGGTCGGGGTACAGGGGGCCTATGAGCAGTTCTTC.

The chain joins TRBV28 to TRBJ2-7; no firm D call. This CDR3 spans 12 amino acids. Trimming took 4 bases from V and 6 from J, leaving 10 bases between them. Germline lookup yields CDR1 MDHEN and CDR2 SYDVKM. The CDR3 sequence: CASSSLPTEQYF. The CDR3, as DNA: TGTGCCAGCAGTTCCCTCCCTACCGAGCAGTACTTC.

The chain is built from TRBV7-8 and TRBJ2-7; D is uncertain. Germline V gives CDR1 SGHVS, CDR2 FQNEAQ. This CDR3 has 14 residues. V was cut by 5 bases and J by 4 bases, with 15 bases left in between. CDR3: CASSRDRREYEQYF. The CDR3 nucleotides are TGTGCCAGCAGCCGAGACCGACGAGAGTACGAGCAGTACTTC.

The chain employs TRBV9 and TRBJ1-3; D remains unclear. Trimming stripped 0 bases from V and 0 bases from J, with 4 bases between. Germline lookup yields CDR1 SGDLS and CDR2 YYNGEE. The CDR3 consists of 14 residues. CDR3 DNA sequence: TGTGCCAGCAGCGTAGGCAGCTCTGGAAACACCATATATTTT. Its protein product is CASSVGSSGNTIYF. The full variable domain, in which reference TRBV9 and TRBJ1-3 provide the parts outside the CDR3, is DSGVTQTPKHLITATGQRVTLRCSPRSGDLSVYWYQQSLDQGLQFLIQYYNGEERAKGNILERFSAQQFPDLHSELNLSSLELGDSALYFCASSVGSSGNTIYFGEGSWLTVV.

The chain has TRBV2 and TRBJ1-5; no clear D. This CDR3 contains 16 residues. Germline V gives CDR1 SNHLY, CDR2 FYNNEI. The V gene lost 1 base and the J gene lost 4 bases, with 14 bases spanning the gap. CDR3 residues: CASSEEYIGLNQPQHF. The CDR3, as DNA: TGTGCCAGCAGTGAAGAGTACATTGGGCTTAATCAGCCCCAGCATTTT.

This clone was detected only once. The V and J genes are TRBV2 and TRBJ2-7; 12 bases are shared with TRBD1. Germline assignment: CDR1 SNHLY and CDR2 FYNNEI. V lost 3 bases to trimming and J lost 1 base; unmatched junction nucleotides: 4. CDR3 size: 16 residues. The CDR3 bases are TGTGCCAGCAGTGACGGGACAGGGGGCCCATCCTACGAGCAGTACTTC. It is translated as CASSDGTGGPSYEQYF. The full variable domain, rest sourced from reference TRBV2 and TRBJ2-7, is EPEVTQTPSHQVTQMGQEVILRCVPISNHLYFYWYRQILGQKVEFLVSFYNNEISEKSEIFDDQFSVERPDGSNFTLKIRSTKLEDSAMYFCASSDGTGGPSYEQYFGPGTRLTVT.

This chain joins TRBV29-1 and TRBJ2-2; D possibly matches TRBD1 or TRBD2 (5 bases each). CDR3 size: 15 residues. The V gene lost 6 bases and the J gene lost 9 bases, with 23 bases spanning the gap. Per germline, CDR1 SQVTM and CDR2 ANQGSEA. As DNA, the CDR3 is TGCAGCGTCGCCCGTCCCAGAGGGGATGCGTGGGAGCTGTTTTTT. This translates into CSVARPRGDAWELFF.